One sample yielded the 19 T cell receptor beta chains listed below, sequenced in a study of blood T cells in healthy people across ages (dated by TCRdb to between 2015 and 2017). Receptor libraries were prepared by 5' RACE. TCRdb names Illumina HiSeq 2500 as the instrument used. The second PCR ran for roughly 7 to 12 cycles and used a J-beta primer mix along with a sample-barcoded 5' primer. TCRdb passed the public sequencing reads through fastp at Q25 and MiXCR, retaining productive beta sequences. Every CDR3 protein is listed once, alongside the most common genes and DNA of its rows. The sample table holds around 580,000 distinct CDR3 sequences, of which around 48% were seen once. The ten biggest clones cover approximately 23% of the sample. Sequencing was done on a sample of blood. These receptors all come from a man aged 80 or over in good health.

This chain uses TRBV29-1 with TRBJ2-4; 8 positions agree with TRBD2. After removal of 4 bases from V and 1 base from J, the junction contained 3 bases not matched to a gene. The germline CDR1 and CDR2 sequences are SQVTM and ANQGSEA. The CDR3 spans 14 residues. The CDR3 protein is CSVGSGMAKNIQYF. The CDR3 nucleotides read TGCAGCGTTGGTAGCGGGATGGCCAAAAACATTCAGTACTTC. Filled out from reference TRBV29-1 and TRBJ2-4, the complete variable domain reads SAVISQKPSRDICQRGTSLTIQCQVDSQVTMMFWYRQQPGQSLTLIATANQGSEATYESGFVIDKFPISRPNLTFSTLTVSNMSPEDSSIYLCSVGSGMAKNIQYFGAGTRLSVL.

The chain links TRBV13 to TRBJ2-1, with 7 positions matching TRBD2. CDR3 size: 15 residues. The J segment lost 2 bases and the V segment lost 4 bases, leaving 5 bases of the junction unmatched. CDR1 PRHDT and CDR2 FYEKMQ come from the germline V gene (reference sequence). CDR3 DNA sequence: TGTGCCAGCAGCTCGGGACTACCGACCTACAATGAGCAGTTCTTC. It yields the protein CASSSGLPTYNEQFF. Drawing the rest from reference TRBV13 and TRBJ2-1, the complete variable domain is AAGVIQSPRHLIKEKRETATLKCYPIPRHDTVYWYQQGPGQDPQFLISFYEKMQSDKGSIPDRFSAQQFSDYHSELNMSSLELGDSALYFCASSSGLPTYNEQFFGPGTRLTVL.

CDR3 sequence reads: CASSRPLAGVGNEQFF. In DNA, the CDR3 is TGTGCCAGCAGCCGGCCTCTAGCGGGAGTAGGCAATGAGCAGTTCTTC. The chain carries TRBV7-2 and TRBJ2-1; 10 bases are shared with TRBD2. Germline lookup yields CDR1 SGHTA and CDR2 FQGNSA. The CDR3 contains 16 residues. V dropped 5 bases and J dropped 6; count of bases not matched to a gene: 10.

V and J are TRBV30 and TRBJ2-1; TRBD1 is a possible D gene (6 bases). V shed 5 bases and J shed 10 bases, with 15 bases lying between them. Germline V CDR1 and CDR2: GTSNPN, SVGIG (reference sequence). The CDR3 covers 12 residues. The chain's CDR3 is CAWGTLGTEQFF. The CDR3 DNA follows: TGTGCCTGGGGAACTCTAGGGACAGAGCAGTTCTTC.

This clonotype occurred a few times. The J gene is TRBJ2-3, the V gene TRBV6-2 or TRBV6-3; TRBD2 aligns across 10 bases. CDR1 and CDR2 from the germline V gene are MNHEY and SVGEGT. The V and J ends lost 5 bases and 4 bases, in that order; junction bases with no gene match: 9. This CDR3 comprises 16 residues. CDR3: CASSRGTSAVADTQYF. The CDR3 DNA follows: TGTGCCAGCAGTCGCGGGACTAGCGCGGTGGCAGATACGCAGTATTTT.

This clonotype was observed a few times. This chain uses TRBV20-1 with TRBJ2-3; D not certain. CDR1 and CDR2 from the germline V gene are DFQATT and SNEGSKA (reference sequence). Between the trimmed V and J ends, which lost 5 bases and 2 bases, there was a span of 11 bases. The CDR3 spans 13 residues. The CDR3 nucleotides are TGCAGTGCTTTCGACACCCACACAGATACGCAGTATTTT. Translated: CSAFDTHTDTQYF.

This clonotype was seen at least ten times. This sequence joins TRBV7-2 and TRBJ2-3, with 13 bases identical to TRBD2. This CDR3 has 17 residues. The V segment lost 6 bases and the J segment 4 bases; nucleotides outside the gene matches: 10. Germline V CDR1 and CDR2: SGHTA, FQGNSA. The CDR3 loop is CASSLGMGLAGSDTQYF. The DNA for the CDR3 is TGTGCCAGCAGTTTGGGGATGGGACTAGCGGGATCAGATACGCAGTATTTT.

The rearrangement joins TRBV27 to TRBJ2-1; TRBD1 aligns across 9 bases. The V segment lost 3 bases and the J segment 14 bases; nucleotides outside the gene matches: 8. CDR1 is MNHEY, CDR2 SMNVEV, per germline (reference sequence). CDR3 length: 13 amino acids. CDR3 loop: CASSFGPGQGKFF. For the CDR3, the DNA is TGTGCCAGCAGTTTTGGCCCGGGACAGGGAAAGTTCTTC.

The chain combines TRBV6-6 with TRBJ2-7, with 9 bases fitting TRBD2. Trimming cost V 6 bases and J 6 bases; bases outside gene matches: 9. The CDR3 is 14 amino acids. CDR1 and CDR2 from the germline V gene are MNHNY and SVGAGI (reference sequence). The CDR3 loop is CASRAHGTSFEQYF. Written as DNA, the CDR3 is TGTGCCAGCAGGGCTCACGGGACTAGCTTCGAGCAGTACTTC.

This chain uses TRBV20-1 with TRBJ2-3, with 10 bases identical to TRBD2. Unmatched junction bases numbered 12, after V lost 5 bases and J lost 1 base. Germline V lookup: CDR1 DFQATT, CDR2 SNEGSKA (reference sequence). The CDR3 length is 17 residues. The CDR3 spells CSADGSSGGGGTDTQYF. CDR3 coding DNA: TGCAGTGCTGACGGGTCTAGCGGGGGCGGAGGCACAGATACGCAGTATTTT.

The rearrangement links TRBV11-3 to TRBJ2-2, with D uncertain. Germline CDR1 reads SGHNT; CDR2 reads YENEEA. V lost 3 bases to trimming and J lost 3 bases, with 8 bases between them. CDR3 length equals 14 residues. In nucleotides, the CDR3 is TGTGCCAGCAGCTTGTTTACTGACACCGGGGAGCTGTTTTTT. Translated, it gives CASSLFTDTGELFF.

The rearrangement joins TRBV21-1 to TRBJ2-1; TRBD1 is the table's D call, not checked against the DNA. TRBV21-1 is shown as a pseudogene. The CDR3 contains 15 residues. The CDR3 is CASSKSTGVNDEQFF. DNA for the CDR3: TGTGCCAGCAGCAAAAGTACAGGGGTCAACGACGAGCAGTTCTTC.

Only a few counts were recorded for this clonotype. This chain uses TRBV12-3 or TRBV12-4 with TRBJ2-4; D tentatively fits TRBD1 or TRBD2 (6 bases each). The end of the DNA aligns better with TRBJ2-7, so the J call may be wrong. This CDR3 has 13 amino acids. The CDR3 reads CASSRGTIHEQYF. The CDR3 bases are TGTGCCAGCAGTCGGGGGACAATTCACGAGCAGTACTTC.

The gene calls are TRBV15 and TRBJ2-1, with D maybe TRBD2 (6 bases). Germline V gene sequence: CDR1 LNHNV, CDR2 YYDKDF (reference sequence). The CDR3 consists of 15 residues. Trimming took off 4 bases at V and 2 bases at J, with 12 bases between the two ends. The CDR3 sequence: CATSKVGGTYNEQFF. The CDR3, as DNA: TGTGCCACCAGCAAGGTCGGCGGGACCTACAATGAGCAGTTCTTC. Full variable domain (remainder filled in from reference TRBV15 and TRBJ2-1): DAMVIQNPRYQVTQFGKPVTLSCSQTLNHNVMYWYQQKSSQAPKLLFHYYDKDFNNEADTPDNFQSRRPNTSFCFLDIRSPGLGDTAMYLCATSKVGGTYNEQFFGPGTRLTVL.

CDR3 sequence reads: CASRIAGGDNEQFF. In DNA, the CDR3 is TGTGCCAGCCGAATAGCGGGAGGTGACAATGAGCAGTTCTTC. The chain is built from TRBV12-3 or TRBV12-4 and TRBJ2-1; the match to TRBD2 covers 10 bases. The CDR3 is made up of 14 amino acids. With V trimmed by 8 bases and J by 5 bases, 6 bases remained unmatched.

V is TRBV4-3 and J is TRBJ1-4; TRBD1 might be the D (5 bases). CDR3 length equals 17 residues. Trimming took 0 bases from V and 10 from J, leaving 21 bases between them. CDR1 and CDR2 from the germline V gene are LGHNA and YSLEER. This CDR3 reads CASSQDWDRTGRVKLFF. The CDR3 nucleotides read TGCGCCAGCAGCCAAGATTGGGACCGGACCGGACGGGTAAAACTGTTTTTT.

This clonotype was counted at least ten times. V is TRBV6-6 and J is TRBJ2-3, with D unresolved. Trimming cost V 6 bases and J 4 bases, with 8 bases left between them. The CDR3 spans 12 residues. CDR1 and CDR2 (germline): MNHNY, SVGAGI (reference sequence). The DNA for the CDR3 is TGTGCCAGCAGAACGACTCCAGATACGCAGTATTTT. Translated: CASRTTPDTQYF.

The chain is built from TRBV6-2 or TRBV6-3 and TRBJ1-5; D not certain. The length of the CDR3 is 15 residues. CDR1 is MNHEY, CDR2 SVGEGT, per germline. The V end lost 8 bases, the J end lost 2 bases, and 16 bases lay between the germline ends. The DNA for the CDR3 is TGTGCCAGCGGGGAAGGGTTCATGGGCAATCAGCCCCAGCATTTT. Translating it yields CASGEGFMGNQPQHF.

This chain joins TRBV29-1 and TRBJ1-2; no reliable D call. The CDR3 consists of 11 residues. The V and J ends lost 4 bases and 1 base respectively, with 4 bases between them. The germline gives CDR1 SQVTM, CDR2 ANQGSEA. The CDR3 protein is CSVADNYGYTF. CDR3 DNA: TGCAGCGTTGCCGATAACTATGGCTACACCTTC.